Detailed here is one TCR beta chain. Antigen: not known. This entry is derived from a study of early T cells in non-severe SARS-CoV-2 infection. About the study: Chains were unpaired, as sequencing was done on bulk RNA from unsorted whole blood. General study findings and limits: Private and CD4 specificities were missed by VDJdb matching, which favored anti-spike CD8 responses.

TCRdb reprocessed the 5' RACE reads via MiXCR and lists one record per CDR3 protein. The repertoire holds around 30,000 distinct CDR3 sequences, with around 3.9% as singletons. The germline gives CDR1 MDHEN, CDR2 SYDVKM. Deletions cut 5 bases from V and 0 bases from J, with 14 bases between. CDR3 length equals 17 residues. The receptor was isolated from an adult who was a healthcare worker with PCR-confirmed SARS-CoV-2 infection or an uninfected control (not recorded which). The sequenced sample was whole blood. The V gene is TRBV28, the J gene TRBJ2-6; D unclear. CDR3 coding DNA: TGTGCCAGCAGTCCCTATCTAATCCTCTCTGGGGCCAACGTCCTGACTTTC. Translation gives CASSPYLILSGANVLTF.